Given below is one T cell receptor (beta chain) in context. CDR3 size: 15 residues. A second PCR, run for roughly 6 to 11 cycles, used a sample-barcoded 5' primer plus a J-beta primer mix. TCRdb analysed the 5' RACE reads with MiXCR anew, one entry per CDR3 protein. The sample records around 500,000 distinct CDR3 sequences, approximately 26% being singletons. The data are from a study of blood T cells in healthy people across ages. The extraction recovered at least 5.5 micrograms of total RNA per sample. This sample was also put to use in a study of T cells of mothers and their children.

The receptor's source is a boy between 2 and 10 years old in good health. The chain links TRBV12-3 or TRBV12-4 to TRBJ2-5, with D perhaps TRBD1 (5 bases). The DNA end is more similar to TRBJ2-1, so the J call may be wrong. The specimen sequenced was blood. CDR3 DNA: TGTGCCAGCAGCCTTCCAAGGGGTTCCATCAATGAGCAGTTCTTC. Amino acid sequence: CASSLPRGSINEQFF.